This T cell receptor beta chain stems from a study of blood T cell repertoires in COVID-19. The data were produced by immunoSEQ multiplex PCR, yet TCRdb's version contains in-frame clones alone and is incomplete. The profile shows about 98,000 clones, 75% to 85% of them singletons. This receptor was identified in a man in his 70s with acute or convalescent COVID-19. The sequencing input was peripheral blood.

As DNA, the CDR3 is TGTGCCAGCAGCCAAGATACGGCTAGCGGGCGAGATACGCAGTATTTT. It yields the protein CASSQDTASGRDTQYF. This rearrangement joins TRBV4-2 to TRBJ2-3; 8 bases match TRBD2. CDR1 is LGHNA and CDR2 is YNFKEQ in the germline V gene. The V and J ends lost 0 bases and 5 bases, in that order; junction bases with no gene match: 7. This CDR3 contains 16 residues.